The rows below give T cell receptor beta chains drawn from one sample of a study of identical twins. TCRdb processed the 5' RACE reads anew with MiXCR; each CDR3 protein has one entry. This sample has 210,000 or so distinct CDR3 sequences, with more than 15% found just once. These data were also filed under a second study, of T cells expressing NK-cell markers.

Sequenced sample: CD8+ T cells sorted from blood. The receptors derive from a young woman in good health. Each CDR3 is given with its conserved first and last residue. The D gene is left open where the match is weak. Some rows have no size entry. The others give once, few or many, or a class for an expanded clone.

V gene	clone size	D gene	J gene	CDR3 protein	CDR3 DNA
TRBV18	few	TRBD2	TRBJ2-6	CASASRGVSGANVLTF	TGTGCCAGCGCCTCCCGGGGGGTCTCTGGGGCCAACGTCCTGACTTTC
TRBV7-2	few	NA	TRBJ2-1	CASSTPTRGGEQFF	TGTGCCAGCAGCACCCCGACTAGGGGCGGGGAGCAGTTCTTC
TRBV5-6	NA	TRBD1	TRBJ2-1	CASSGIRDSFYNEQFF	TGTGCCAGCAGCGGAATTCGGGACAGTTTTTACAATGAGCAGTTCTTC
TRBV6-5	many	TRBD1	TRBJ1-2	CASSYHSGQGDGYTF	TGTGCCAGCAGTTACCACTCCGGACAGGGGGACGGCTACACCTTC
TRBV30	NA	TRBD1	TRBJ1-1	CAWAQGGLSEAFF	TGTGCCTGGGCACAGGGGGGTCTATCTGAAGCTTTCTTT
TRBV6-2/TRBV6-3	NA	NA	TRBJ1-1	CASSYATGHLNTEAFF	TGTGCCAGCAGTTACGCAACGGGACACTTAAACACTGAAGCTTTCTTT
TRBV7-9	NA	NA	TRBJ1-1	CASSSGVKSEAFF	TGTGCCAGCAGTTCCGGGGTGAAGTCTGAAGCTTTCTTT
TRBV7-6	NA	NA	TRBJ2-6	CASSIVSGANVLTF	TGTGCCAGCAGCATAGTGTCTGGGGCCAACGTCCTGACTTTC
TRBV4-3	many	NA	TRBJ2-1	CASSQGVSSYNEQFF	TGCGCCAGCAGCCAAGGTGTTTCCTCCTACAATGAGCAGTTCTTC
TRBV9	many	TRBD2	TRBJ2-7	CASSPRAGGTYEQYF	TGTGCCAGCAGCCCCAGGGCGGGAGGTACCTACGAGCAGTACTTC
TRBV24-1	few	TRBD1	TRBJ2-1	CATSQGATSEPGQLNEQFF	TGTGCCACCAGCCAGGGGGCCACCAGTGAGCCGGGACAGTTAAATGAGCAGTTCTTC
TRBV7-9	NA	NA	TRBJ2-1	CASSQLGDSSYNEQFF	TGTGCCAGCAGCCAGCTCGGGGACTCCTCCTACAATGAGCAGTTCTTC
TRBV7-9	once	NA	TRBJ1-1	CASSRDIDRTAFF	TGTGCCAGCAGCAGGGACATCGATCGAACGGCTTTCTTT
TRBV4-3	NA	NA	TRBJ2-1	CASSQVAESSYNEQFF	TGCGCCAGCAGCCAAGTTGCGGAGAGCTCCTACAATGAGCAGTTCTTC
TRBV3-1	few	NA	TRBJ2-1	CASSQGPRFNEQFF	TGTGCCAGCAGCCAAGGGCCTAGGTTTAATGAGCAGTTCTTC
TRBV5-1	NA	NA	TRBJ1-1	CASSLTGISEAFF	TGCGCCAGCAGCCTAACAGGGATCTCTGAAGCTTTCTTT
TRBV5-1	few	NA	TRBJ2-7	CASSLGYRSSYEQYF	TGCGCCAGCAGCTTGGGGTACAGGAGTTCCTACGAGCAGTACTTC
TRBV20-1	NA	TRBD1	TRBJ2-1	CSAPWGTVYNEQFF	TGCAGTGCCCCATGGGGGACAGTCTACAATGAGCAGTTCTTC
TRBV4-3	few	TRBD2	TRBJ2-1	CASSPTRTSWDEQFF	TGCGCCAGCAGCCCCACAAGGACTAGTTGGGATGAGCAGTTCTTC
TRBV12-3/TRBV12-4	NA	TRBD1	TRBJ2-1	CASSPLDRGHNEQFF	TGTGCCAGCAGCCCCCTTGACAGGGGACACAATGAGCAGTTCTTC
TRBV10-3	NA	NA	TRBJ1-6	CAISELSPGALHF	TGTGCCATCAGTGAGCTGTCCCCTGGGGCCCTCCACTTT
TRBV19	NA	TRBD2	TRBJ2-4	CASSIRYLAGEIRDF	TGTGCCAGTAGTATAAGGTACCTAGCGGGAGAGATACGTGACTTC
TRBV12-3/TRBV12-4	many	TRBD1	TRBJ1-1	CASRGWPGGAPDEAFF	TGTGCCAGCCGGGGTTGGCCAGGGGGCGCCCCGGATGAAGCTTTCTTT
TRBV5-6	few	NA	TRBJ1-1	CASSLQGSVTEAFF	TGTGCCAGCAGCCTCCAGGGATCGGTCACTGAAGCTTTCTTT
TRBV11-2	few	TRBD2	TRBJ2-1	CASSLEGSGREFF	TGTGCCAGCAGCTTAGAGGGGAGCGGGAGAGAGTTCTTC
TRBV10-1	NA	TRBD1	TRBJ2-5	CASSERRTGVVGETQYF	TGCGCCAGCAGTGAGCGCCGAACAGGGGTCGTAGGAGAGACCCAGTACTTC
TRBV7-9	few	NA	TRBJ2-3	CASSPRVSQGTTDTQYF	TGTGCCAGCAGCCCTAGGGTATCGCAGGGGACCACAGATACGCAGTATTTT
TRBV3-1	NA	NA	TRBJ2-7	CASSQGWQGLTFEQYF	TGTGCCAGCAGCCAAGGTTGGCAGGGACTTACGTTCGAGCAGTACTTC
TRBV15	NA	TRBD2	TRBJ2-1	CATSRSWGGYNEQFF	TGTGCCACCAGCAGATCTTGGGGGGGGTACAATGAGCAGTTCTTC
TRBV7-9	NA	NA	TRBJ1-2	CASSLDRDQGYGYTF	TGTGCCAGCAGCTTAGACAGGGATCAAGGCTATGGCTACACCTTC
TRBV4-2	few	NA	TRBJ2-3	CASSQEGTAFADTQYF	TGTGCCAGCAGCCAAGAAGGGACTGCCTTTGCAGATACGCAGTATTTT
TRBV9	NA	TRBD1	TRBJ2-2	CASSADRADTGELFF	TGTGCCAGCAGTGCGGACAGGGCTGACACCGGGGAGCTGTTTTTT
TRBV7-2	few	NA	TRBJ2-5	CASSLTQGQETQYF	TGTGCCAGCAGCTTAACCCAGGGCCAAGAGACCCAGTACTTC
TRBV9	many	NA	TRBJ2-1	CASSAALYQAHNEQFF	TGTGCCAGCAGCGCTGCACTCTATCAGGCGCACAATGAGCAGTTCTTC
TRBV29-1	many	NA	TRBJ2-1	CSVVNYNEQFF	TGCAGCGTTGTAAACTACAATGAGCAGTTCTTC
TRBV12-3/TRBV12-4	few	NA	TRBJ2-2	CASRLDAGELFF	TGTGCCAGCAGGTTGGATGCCGGGGAGCTGTTTTTT
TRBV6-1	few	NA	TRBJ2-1	CASSLAEASYNEQFF	TGTGCCAGCAGCCTTGCGGAGGCCTCCTACAATGAGCAGTTCTTC
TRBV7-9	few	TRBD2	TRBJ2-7	CASSPTGSGRLREQYF	TGTGCCAGCAGCCCCACGGGGAGCGGGAGGCTTCGGGAGCAGTACTTC
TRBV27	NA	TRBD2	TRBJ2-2	CASSLDPGLAGGLFF	TGTGCCAGCAGTTTAGACCCGGGACTAGCGGGAGGGCTGTTTTTT
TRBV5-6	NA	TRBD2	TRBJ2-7	CASSFASGRRHEQYF	TGTGCCAGCAGCTTCGCTAGCGGGAGGAGGCACGAGCAGTACTTC
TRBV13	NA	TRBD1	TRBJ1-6	CASSLGTGGRNPLHF	TGTGCCAGCAGCTTGGGGACAGGGGGTCGCAATCCCCTCCACTTT
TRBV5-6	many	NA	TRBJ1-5	CASSRRGGGNQPQHF	TGTGCCAGCAGCCGGCGGGGAGGTGGGAATCAGCCCCAGCATTTT
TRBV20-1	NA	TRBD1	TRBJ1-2	CSAPPTGVVYGYTF	TGCAGTGCCCCCCCGACAGGGGTTGTTTATGGCTACACCTTC
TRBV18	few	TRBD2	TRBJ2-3	CASSPPTGRPLSGIKYF	TGTGCCAGCTCACCACCAACAGGTCGACCTCTTAGCGGGATTAAATATTTT
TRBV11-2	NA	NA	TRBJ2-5	CASSLGNSLYQETQYF	TGTGCCAGCAGCTTAGGAAACAGCCTGTACCAAGAGACCCAGTACTTC
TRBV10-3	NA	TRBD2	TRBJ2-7	CAISEGTSGSYEQYF	TGTGCCATCAGTGAAGGGACTAGCGGGAGCTACGAGCAGTACTTC
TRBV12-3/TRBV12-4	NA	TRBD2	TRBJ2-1	CASSQGGRAINEQFF	TGTGCCAGCAGTCAAGGCGGGAGGGCCATAAATGAGCAGTTCTTC
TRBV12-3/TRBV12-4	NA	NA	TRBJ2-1	CASGGHDNEQFF	TGTGCCAGCGGGGGGCACGACAATGAGCAGTTCTTC
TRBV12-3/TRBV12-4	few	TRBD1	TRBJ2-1	CASTEDRGYNEQFF	TGTGCCAGCACCGAGGACAGGGGATACAATGAGCAGTTCTTC
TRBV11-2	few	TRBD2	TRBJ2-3	CASSHWTSGKDTQYF	TGTGCCAGCAGCCATTGGACTAGCGGGAAGGATACGCAGTATTTT
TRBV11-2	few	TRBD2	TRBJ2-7	CASRGGAYEQYF	TGTGCCAGCAGGGGAGGGGCCTACGAGCAGTACTTC
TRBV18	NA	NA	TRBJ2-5	CASSPIGGGEETQYF	TGTGCCAGCTCACCAATCGGAGGGGGCGAGGAGACCCAGTACTTC
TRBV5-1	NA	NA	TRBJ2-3	CASSLPRLDLSLSTDTQYF	TGCGCCAGCAGCCTTCCTCGACTAGACCTCTCTTTGAGCACAGATACGCAGTATTTT
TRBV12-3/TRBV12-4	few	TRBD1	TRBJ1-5	CASRQGVGYQPQHF	TGTGCCAGCAGACAGGGGGTGGGGTACCAGCCCCAGCATTTT
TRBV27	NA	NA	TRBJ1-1	CASSPSSLANTEAFF	TGTGCCAGCAGTCCTTCGTCCTTGGCAAACACTGAAGCTTTCTTT
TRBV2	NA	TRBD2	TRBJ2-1	CASSETGGEFF	TGTGCCAGCAGTGAAACGGGGGGGGAGTTCTTC
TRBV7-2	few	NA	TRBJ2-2	CASRGDANTGELFF	TGTGCCAGCAGGGGAGACGCAAACACCGGGGAGCTGTTTTTT
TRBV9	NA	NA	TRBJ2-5	CASSGWTDQETQYF	TGTGCCAGCAGCGGATGGACAGACCAAGAGACCCAGTACTTC
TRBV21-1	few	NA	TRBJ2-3	CASNERQVLAGGRTDTQYF	TGTGCCAGCAACGAAAGACAAGTACTAGCGGGAGGGAGGACAGATACGCAGTATTTT
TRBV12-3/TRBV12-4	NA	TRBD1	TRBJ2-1	CATKRKWDRGYNEQFF	TGTGCCACCAAAAGAAAATGGGACAGGGGTTACAATGAGCAGTTCTTC